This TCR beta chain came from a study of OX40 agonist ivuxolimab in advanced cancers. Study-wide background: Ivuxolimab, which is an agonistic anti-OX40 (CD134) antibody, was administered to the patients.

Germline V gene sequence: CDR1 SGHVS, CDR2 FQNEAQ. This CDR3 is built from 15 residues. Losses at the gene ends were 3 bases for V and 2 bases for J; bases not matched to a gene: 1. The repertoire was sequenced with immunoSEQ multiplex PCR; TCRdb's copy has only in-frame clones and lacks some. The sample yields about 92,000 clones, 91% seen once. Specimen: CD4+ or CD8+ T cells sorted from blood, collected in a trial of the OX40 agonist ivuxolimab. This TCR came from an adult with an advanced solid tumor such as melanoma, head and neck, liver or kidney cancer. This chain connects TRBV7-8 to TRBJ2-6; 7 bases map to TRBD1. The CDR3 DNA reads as TGTGCCAGCAGCTTCCAGGGGGCTGGGGCCAACGTCCTGACTTTC. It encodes CASSFQGAGANVLTF.